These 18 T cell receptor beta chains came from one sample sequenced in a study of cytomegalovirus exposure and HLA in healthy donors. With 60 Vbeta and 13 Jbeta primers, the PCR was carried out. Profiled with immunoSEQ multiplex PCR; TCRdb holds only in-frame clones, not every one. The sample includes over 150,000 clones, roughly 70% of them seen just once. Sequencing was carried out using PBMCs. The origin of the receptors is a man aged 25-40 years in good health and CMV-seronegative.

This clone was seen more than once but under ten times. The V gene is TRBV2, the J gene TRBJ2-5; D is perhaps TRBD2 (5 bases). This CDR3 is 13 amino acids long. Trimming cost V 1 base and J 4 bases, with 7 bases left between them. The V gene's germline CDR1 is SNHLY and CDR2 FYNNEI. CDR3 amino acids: CASSEGGLETQYF. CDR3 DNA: TGTGCCAGCAGTGAAGGCGGACTAGAGACCCAGTACTTC. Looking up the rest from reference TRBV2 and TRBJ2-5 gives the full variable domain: EPEVTQTPSHQVTQMGQEVILRCVPISNHLYFYWYRQILGQKVEFLVSFYNNEISEKSEIFDDQFSVERPDGSNFTLKIRSTKLEDSAMYFCASSEGGLETQYFGPGTRLLVL.

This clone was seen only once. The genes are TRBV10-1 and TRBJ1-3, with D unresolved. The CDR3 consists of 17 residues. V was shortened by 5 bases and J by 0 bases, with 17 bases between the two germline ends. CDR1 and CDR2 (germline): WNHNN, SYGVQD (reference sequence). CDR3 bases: TGCGCCAGCAGTCAAGGCCCCCCGGAGAGCTCTGGAAACACCATATATTTT. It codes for CASSQGPPESSGNTIYF.

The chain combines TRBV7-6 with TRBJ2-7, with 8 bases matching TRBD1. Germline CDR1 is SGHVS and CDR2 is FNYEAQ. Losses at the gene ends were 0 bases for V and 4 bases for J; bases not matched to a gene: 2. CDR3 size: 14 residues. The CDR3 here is CASSLARTGYEQYF. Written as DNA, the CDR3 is TGTGCCAGCAGCTTAGCGAGGACAGGGTACGAGCAGTACTTC.

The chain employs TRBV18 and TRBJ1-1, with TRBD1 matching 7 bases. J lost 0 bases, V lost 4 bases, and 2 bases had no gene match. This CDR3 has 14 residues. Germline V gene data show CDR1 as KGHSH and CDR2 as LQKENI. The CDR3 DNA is TGTGCCAGCTCACTACAGGGGCTGAACACTGAAGCTTTCTTT. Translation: CASSLQGLNTEAFF. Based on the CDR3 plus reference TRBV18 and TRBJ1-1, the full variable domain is NAGVMQNPRHLVRRRGQEARLRCSPMKGHSHVYWYRQLPEEGLKFMVYLQKENIIDESGMPKERFSAEFPKEGPSILRIQQVVRGDSAAYFCASSLQGLNTEAFFGQGTRLTVV.

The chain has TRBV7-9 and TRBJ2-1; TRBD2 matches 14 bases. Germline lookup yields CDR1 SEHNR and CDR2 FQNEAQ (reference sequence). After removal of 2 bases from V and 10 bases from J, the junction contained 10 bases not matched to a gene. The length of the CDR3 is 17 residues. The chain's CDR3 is CASSLIEGGLAGEEQFF. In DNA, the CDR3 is TGTGCCAGCAGCTTAATCGAGGGGGGACTAGCGGGGGAAGAGCAGTTCTTC.

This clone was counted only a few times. The CDR3: CASAAGTGFSNYGYTF. The CDR3 region has the DNA TGTGCCAGTGCGGCCGGGACAGGGTTTTCAAACTATGGCTACACCTTC. The V call is TRBV19, the J call TRBJ1-2, with TRBD1 matching 9 bases. Germline-derived CDR1 and CDR2 are LNHDA and SQIVND (reference sequence). The CDR3 contains 16 residues. J lost 2 bases, V lost 8 bases, and 12 bases had no gene match.

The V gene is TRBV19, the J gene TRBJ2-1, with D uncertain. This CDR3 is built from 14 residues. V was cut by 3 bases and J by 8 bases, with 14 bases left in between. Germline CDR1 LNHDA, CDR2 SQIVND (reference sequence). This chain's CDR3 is CASSIRRASDEQFF. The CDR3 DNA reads TGTGCCAGTAGTATTAGGCGTGCGAGCGATGAGCAGTTCTTC.

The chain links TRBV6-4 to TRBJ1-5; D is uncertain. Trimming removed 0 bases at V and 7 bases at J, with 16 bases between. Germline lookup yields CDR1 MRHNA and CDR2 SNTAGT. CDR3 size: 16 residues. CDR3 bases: TGTGCCAGCAGTGACTCGTGGGTGGTGGGAGACCAGCCCCAGCATTTT. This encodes CASSDSWVVGDQPQHF.

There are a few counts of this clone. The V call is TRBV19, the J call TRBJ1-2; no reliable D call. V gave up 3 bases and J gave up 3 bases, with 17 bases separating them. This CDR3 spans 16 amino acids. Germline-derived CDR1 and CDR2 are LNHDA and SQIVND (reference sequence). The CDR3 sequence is CASSISLGPTYYGYTF. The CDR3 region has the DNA TGTGCCAGTAGTATCAGCTTGGGCCCAACCTACTATGGCTACACCTTC.

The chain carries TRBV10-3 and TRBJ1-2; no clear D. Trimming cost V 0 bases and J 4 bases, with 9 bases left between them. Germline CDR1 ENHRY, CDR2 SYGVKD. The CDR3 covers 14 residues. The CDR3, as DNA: TGTGCCATCAGTGAGTCGTCGGGGATCTATGGCTACACCTTC. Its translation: CAISESSGIYGYTF.

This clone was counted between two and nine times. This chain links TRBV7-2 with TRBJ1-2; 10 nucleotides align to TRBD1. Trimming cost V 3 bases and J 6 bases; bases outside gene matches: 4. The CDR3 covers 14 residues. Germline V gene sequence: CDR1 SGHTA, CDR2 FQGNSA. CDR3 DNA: TGTGCCAGCAGCTTCGGACAGGGGGAGGATGGCTACACCTTC. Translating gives CASSFGQGEDGYTF.

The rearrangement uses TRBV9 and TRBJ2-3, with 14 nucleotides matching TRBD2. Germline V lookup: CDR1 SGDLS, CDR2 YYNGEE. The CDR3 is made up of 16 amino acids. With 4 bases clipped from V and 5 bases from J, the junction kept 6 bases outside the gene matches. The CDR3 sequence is CASSPGLAGELDTQYF. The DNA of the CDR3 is TGTGCCAGCAGCCCGGGACTAGCGGGGGAGCTAGATACGCAGTATTTT.

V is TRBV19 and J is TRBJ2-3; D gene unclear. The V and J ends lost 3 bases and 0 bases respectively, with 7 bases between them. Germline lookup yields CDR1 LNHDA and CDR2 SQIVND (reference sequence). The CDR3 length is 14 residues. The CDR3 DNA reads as TGTGCCAGTAGTATCGAGGCTAGCACAGATACGCAGTATTTT. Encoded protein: CASSIEASTDTQYF.

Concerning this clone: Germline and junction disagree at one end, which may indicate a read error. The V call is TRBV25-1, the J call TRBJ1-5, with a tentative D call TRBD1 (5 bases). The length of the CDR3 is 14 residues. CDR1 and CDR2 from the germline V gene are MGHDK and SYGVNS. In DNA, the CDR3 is TGTGCCAGCAGGGGTTTAGGGGTTAATCAGCCCCAGAATTTT. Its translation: CASRGLGVNQPQNF.

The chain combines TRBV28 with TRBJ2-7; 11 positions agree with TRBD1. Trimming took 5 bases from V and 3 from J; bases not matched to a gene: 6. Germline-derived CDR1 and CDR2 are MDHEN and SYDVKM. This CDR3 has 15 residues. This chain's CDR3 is CASSARTGGGYEQYF. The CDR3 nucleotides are TGTGCCAGCAGTGCACGGACAGGGGGCGGCTACGAGCAGTACTTC.

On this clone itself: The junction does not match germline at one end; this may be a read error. CDR3 region: CAWSLSGDQPQNF. The CDR3 nucleotides read TGTGCCTGGAGTCTCTCCGGAGATCAGCCCCAGAATTTT. The rearrangement uses TRBV30 and TRBJ1-5; no firm D call. Looked up from germline, CDR1 is GTSNPN and CDR2 is SVGIG (reference sequence). The CDR3 length is 13 residues. The full variable domain, with the rest looked up from reference TRBV30 and TRBJ1-5, is SQTIHQWPATLVQPVGSPLSLECTVEGTSNPNLYWYRQAAGRGLQLLFYSVGIGQISSEVPQNLSASRPQDRQFILSSKKLLLSDSGFYLCAWSLSGDQPQNFGDGTRLSIL.

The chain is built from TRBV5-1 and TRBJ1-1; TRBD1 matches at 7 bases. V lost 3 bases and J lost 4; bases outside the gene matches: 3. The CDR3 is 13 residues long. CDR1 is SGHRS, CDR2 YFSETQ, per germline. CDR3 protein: CASSSTGATEAFF. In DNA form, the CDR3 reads TGCGCCAGCAGCTCCACAGGGGCCACTGAAGCTTTCTTT.

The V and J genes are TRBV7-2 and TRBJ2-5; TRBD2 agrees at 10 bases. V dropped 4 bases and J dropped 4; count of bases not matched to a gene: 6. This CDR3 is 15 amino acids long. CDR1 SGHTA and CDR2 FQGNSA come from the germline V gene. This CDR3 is CASSSSGGASETQYF. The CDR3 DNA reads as TGTGCCAGCAGCTCAAGCGGGGGGGCTTCAGAGACCCAGTACTTC.